This passage covers 22 T cell receptor beta chains from one sample sequenced in a study of blood T cell repertoires in COVID-19. Only in-frame clones appear in the TCRdb table, and some are missing; sequencing was by immunoSEQ multiplex PCR. This table holds some 150,000 clones, around 88% found once. The sequenced sample consisted of peripheral blood. These receptors were taken from a woman between 55 and 75 years old with acute or convalescent COVID-19.

This chain joins TRBV27 and TRBJ2-7; 10 bases are shared with TRBD1. The CDR3 is made up of 14 amino acids. Germline assignment: CDR1 MNHEY and CDR2 SMNVEV (reference sequence). The junction had 2 bases not matched to a gene; V was cut back by 2 bases and J by 4 bases. The CDR3 DNA sequence: TGTGCCAGCAGTTTACGGGACAGGGGTTACGAGCAGTACTTC. Translated: CASSLRDRGYEQYF.

Written as DNA, the CDR3 is TGTGCCAGCTCACCACCGACCCGGGCTGAAGCTTTCTTT. This sequence encodes CASSPPTRAEAFF. The V gene is TRBV18, the J gene TRBJ1-1; D gene uncertain. V was clipped by 0 bases and J by 6 bases, with 8 bases between them. The germline CDR1 and CDR2 sequences are KGHSH and LQKENI. This CDR3 is 13 amino acids long.

The chain employs TRBV5-4 and TRBJ1-2; D might be TRBD1 (5 bases). Germline V gene data show CDR1 as SGHNT and CDR2 as YYREEE (reference sequence). This CDR3 is built from 15 residues. Trimming took off 0 bases at V and 4 bases at J, with 13 bases between the two ends. CDR3 loop: CASSLDYRGGYGYTF. CDR3 sequence (DNA): TGTGCCAGCAGCTTGGACTATAGGGGTGGCTATGGCTACACCTTC.

The rearrangement uses TRBV5-6 and TRBJ2-1; weak D call: TRBD1 (6 bases). This CDR3 has 16 amino acids. From germline, CDR1 is SGHDT and CDR2 YYEEEE. V lost 0 bases, J lost 4 bases, and 14 bases lay in between. CDR3 sequence reads: CASSLGAGTNYNEQFF. CDR3 DNA sequence: TGTGCCAGCAGCTTGGGGGCAGGGACAAATTACAATGAGCAGTTCTTC. Full variable domain (remainder filled in from reference TRBV5-6 and TRBJ2-1): DAGVTQSPTHLIKTRGQQVTLRCSPKSGHDTVSWYQQALGQGPQFIFQYYEEEERQRGNFPDRFSGHQFPNYSSELNVNALLLGDSALYLCASSLGAGTNYNEQFFGPGTRLTVL.

The V gene is TRBV21-1, the J gene TRBJ2-4; no check of the table's D call, TRBD2, against the DNA was made. TRBV21-1 is an annotated pseudogene. The CDR3 is 21 residues long. Here the CDR3 DNA reads TGTGCCAGCAGCAAACCTTCTGAGGGGCGGGGGCCTTCTTTAGCCAAAAACATTCAGTACTTC. Translating it yields CASSKPSEGRGPSLAKNIQYF.

The chain is built from TRBV3-1 (or the pseudogene TRBV3-2) and TRBJ1-1; D is uncertain. V was clipped by 4 bases and J by 11 bases, with 23 bases between them. The germline gives CDR1 LGHDT, CDR2 YNNKEL (reference sequence). CDR3 size: 15 residues. The CDR3 DNA is TGTGCCAGCAGCCCCAAGATCTCCGAGGGCTATAGGGCTTTCTTT. This translates into CASSPKISEGYRAFF.

The chain uses TRBV15 and TRBJ2-1, with 12 nucleotides matching TRBD2. CDR1 and CDR2 from the germline V gene are LNHNV and YYDKDF (reference sequence). The CDR3 loop spans 15 amino acids. V lost 8 bases and J lost 3; bases outside the gene matches: 5. Here the CDR3 DNA reads TGTGCCACCTCATTGACTAGCGGGGGCTACAATGAGCAGTTCTTC. This codes for CATSLTSGGYNEQFF.

Worth noting for this clone: The junction and the germline gene differ at one end; a read error may be behind it. The gene calls are TRBV7-7 and TRBJ2-3; 8 nucleotides align to TRBD2. CDR1 SSHAT and CDR2 FNYEAQ come from the germline V gene (reference sequence). The CDR3 has 17 residues. The CDR3 nucleotides are TGTGCTAGCAGCTTAGGTCCCCCGGGGGGGGGCACAGATACGCAGTATTTT. Its protein is CASSLGPPGGGTDTQYF. The full variable domain, in which reference TRBV7-7 and TRBJ2-3 provide the parts outside the CDR3, is GAGVSQSPRYKVTKRGQDVTLRCDPISSHATLYWYQQALGQGPEFLTYFNYEAQPDKSGLPSDRFSAERPEGSISTLTIQRTEQRDSAMYRCASSLGPPGGGTDTQYFGPGTRLTVL.

V is TRBV19 and J is TRBJ2-7; 7 nucleotides line up with TRBD1. Trimming removed 4 bases from V and 5 bases from J; junction bases left unmatched: 8. Germline lookup yields CDR1 LNHDA and CDR2 SQIVND (reference sequence). The CDR3 is made up of 14 amino acids. CDR3: CASSTRVGGHEQYF. DNA of the CDR3: TGTGCCAGTAGTACCCGGGTAGGGGGCCACGAGCAGTACTTC.

J is TRBJ1-2 and V is TRBV6-5; the D gene is possibly TRBD1 (5 bases). Germline V gives CDR1 MNHEY, CDR2 SVGAGI. CDR3 length: 14 amino acids. Trimming stripped 4 bases from V and 7 bases from J, with 16 bases between. Written as DNA, the CDR3 is TGTGCCAGCAGTTTTGGGGCTGAAGGCTCTGGCTACACCTTC. It is translated as CASSFGAEGSGYTF.

The rearrangement joins TRBV7-6 to TRBJ2-7; 7 bases fit TRBD2. The ends lost 1 base at V and 1 base at J; junction bases unmatched: 4. The V gene's germline CDR1 is SGHVS and CDR2 FNYEAQ. The CDR3 totals 15 residues. The CDR3: CASSLGSGGSYEQYF. CDR3 nucleotide sequence: TGTGCCAGCAGCTTAGGGTCCGGGGGGTCCTACGAGCAGTACTTC.

The chain couples TRBV6-2 or TRBV6-3 to TRBJ1-5; TRBD1 matches at 8 bases. Per the germline V gene, CDR1 is MNHEY and CDR2 is SVGEGT. The CDR3 consists of 13 residues. The ends lost 6 bases at V and 7 bases at J; junction bases unmatched: 5. The DNA for the CDR3 is TGTGCCAGCAGCGCAGACAGGGGACAGCCCCAGCATTTT. This encodes CASSADRGQPQHF.

This chain uses TRBV24-1 with TRBJ2-1; TRBD2 matches at 12 bases. CDR3 length: 15 amino acids. V dropped 2 bases and J dropped 8; count of bases not matched to a gene: 3. Germline values: CDR1 KGHDR, CDR2 SFDVKD. CDR3 bases: TGTGCCACCAGTGATTGGACTAGCGGGGTCTATGAGCAGTTCTTC. Translation: CATSDWTSGVYEQFF.

This chain uses TRBV28 with TRBJ1-6; a possible D gene is TRBD1 (6 bases). Trimming stripped 7 bases from V and 9 bases from J, with 19 bases between. This CDR3 region has 15 residues. CDR1 MDHEN and CDR2 SYDVKM come from the germline V gene. The CDR3 bases are TGTGCCAGCACTCAACAGGGAAGAGGTCCTTCACCCCTCCACTTT. Protein product: CASTQQGRGPSPLHF.

V usage is TRBV2 and J usage is TRBJ2-3, with 13 bases aligning to TRBD2. After removal of 6 bases from V and 5 bases from J, the junction contained 5 bases not matched to a gene. The germline gives CDR1 SNHLY, CDR2 FYNNEI. The CDR3 totals 15 residues. The CDR3 region has the DNA TGTGCCAGCAGCGGACTAGCGGGGGACCGAGATACGCAGTATTTT. Translation: CASSGLAGDRDTQYF.

The sample holds a few counts of this clone. At one boundary the junction diverges from the germline segment, which might be a read error. This chain joins TRBV18 and TRBJ1-2; D is possibly TRBD1 (6 bases). The CDR3 sequence is 13 residues long. Germline V gene data show CDR1 as KGHSH and CDR2 as LQKENI. The CDR3 nucleotides read TGTGCCAGCTCGCCACCGGGGGCCTATGGCTACACCTTC. Protein: CASSPPGAYGYTF.

The J gene is TRBJ1-1, the V gene TRBV7-2, with 7 bases fitting TRBD1. This CDR3 spans 15 amino acids. V was pared by 1 base and J by 4 bases, with 6 bases of the junction left unmatched. Germline CDR1 reads SGHTA; CDR2 reads FQGNSA. The CDR3 sequence: CASSLVFAGGTEAFF. The CDR3 DNA follows: TGTGCCAGCAGCTTAGTCTTCGCAGGGGGCACTGAAGCTTTCTTT.

V usage is TRBV19 and J usage is TRBJ2-5; D is undetermined. The length of the CDR3 is 13 residues. V was pared by 3 bases and J by 4 bases, with 9 bases between. The V gene's germline CDR1 is LNHDA and CDR2 SQIVND (reference sequence). The CDR3 bases are TGTGCCAGTAGTATGGGCAACACAGAGACCCAGTACTTC. Residues: CASSMGNTETQYF.

V and J are TRBV18 and TRBJ2-6; TRBD1 aligns across 9 bases. The CDR3 has 18 amino acids. V trimming: 4 bases; J trimming: 10 bases; junction bases outside the gene matches: 17. Germline CDR1 reads KGHSH; CDR2 reads LQKENI. CDR3 bases: TGTGCCAGCTCACTTTTTCCGGGACAGGGACTACTACAGAACGTCCTGACTTTC. This sequence encodes CASSLFPGQGLLQNVLTF.

The chain combines TRBV10-3 with TRBJ2-5; TRBD2 matches at 7 bases. Germline CDR1 ENHRY, CDR2 SYGVKD. This CDR3 region has 15 residues. Trimming removed 0 bases from V and 4 bases from J; junction bases left unmatched: 5. CDR3 sequence: CAISESWGGGETQYF. The CDR3 DNA reads as TGTGCCATCAGTGAGTCCTGGGGCGGGGGAGAGACCCAGTACTTC.

CDR3 sequence reads: CASSRPGSSYNEQFF. The CDR3 DNA follows: TGTGCCAGCAGCCGTCCCGGGAGCTCCTACAATGAGCAGTTCTTC. The J gene is TRBJ2-1, the V gene TRBV11-1; D perhaps matches TRBD2 (6 bases). The CDR3 is 15 amino acids. Germline-derived CDR1 and CDR2 are SGHAT and FQDESV (reference sequence). V lost 5 bases to trimming and J lost 0 bases, with 11 bases between them.

The rearrangement links TRBV19 to TRBJ2-2; 10 bases are shared with TRBD2. The J segment lost 3 bases and the V segment lost 5 bases, leaving 9 bases of the junction unmatched. CDR1 and CDR2 from the germline V gene are LNHDA and SQIVND (reference sequence). The CDR3 covers 17 residues. The CDR3 region has the DNA TGTGCCAGTAGTCTCGAGCGGGGGGGCTTGGACACCGGGGAGCTGTTTTTT. It specifies CASSLERGGLDTGELFF.